These 20 T cell receptor beta chains came from one sample sequenced in a study of blood T cell repertoires in COVID-19 (dated by TCRdb to between 2020 and 2021). The library was produced with the immunoSEQ multiplex PCR assay. The table comes from immuneACCESS by way of TCRdb, which keeps in-frame sequences with V and J called. Part of the clones is missing from these tables; in studies checked, under half for an unresolved V gene and the rest for unknown reasons. The sample table contains roughly 250,000 clones; only one count was recorded for 81% of them. The biggest ten clones account for around 3.2% of the sample. The specimen was peripheral blood. The receptor set was obtained from a woman in her fifties or sixties with active or convalescent COVID-19.

This chain joins TRBV7-9 and TRBJ2-7; weak D call: TRBD1 (5 bases). The germline V gene encodes CDR1 SEHNR and CDR2 FQNEAQ (reference sequence). The CDR3 loop spans 13 amino acids. Trimming stripped 8 bases from V and 2 bases from J, with 13 bases between. CDR3 bases: TGTGCCAGCTGTTCAGGGTTGACCTACGAGCAGTACTTC. Protein product: CASCSGLTYEQYF.

The chain uses TRBV9 and TRBJ2-3, with 9 bases lining up with TRBD2. Trimming cost V 5 bases and J 5 bases; bases outside gene matches: 9. The CDR3 has 15 amino acids. Germline lookup yields CDR1 SGDLS and CDR2 YYNGEE. For the CDR3, the DNA is TGTGCCAGCAGTATAAGCGGGGGGCCCGGAGATACGCAGTATTTT. It translates to CASSISGGPGDTQYF.

V gene TRBV6-1 combines with J gene TRBJ1-3; 7 positions match TRBD1. V was pared by 6 bases and J by 0 bases, with 8 bases of the junction left unmatched. The CDR3 covers 16 residues. Germline CDR1 MNHNS, CDR2 SASEGT. The CDR3 sequence is CASREQGWLSGNTIYF. In DNA, the CDR3 is TGTGCCAGCAGAGAACAGGGGTGGCTCTCTGGAAACACCATATATTTT.

This chain joins TRBV11-2 and TRBJ2-1, with 8 bases fitting TRBD2. There are 15 residues in the CDR3. CDR1 and CDR2 (germline): SGHAT, FQNNGV. V was clipped by 2 bases and J by 4 bases; unmatched bases: 4. The CDR3 coding sequence is TGTGCCAGCAGCTTATGGCGGGGGGCTTACAATGAGCAGTTCTTC. It codes for CASSLWRGAYNEQFF.

The DNA of the CDR3 is TGTGCCAGCAGCTTGGACAACCCCTACGAGCAGTACTTC. Translated: CASSLDNPYEQYF. The J gene is TRBJ2-7, the V gene TRBV5-4, with unresolved D. Germline loops: CDR1 SGHNT, CDR2 YYREEE (reference sequence). V was cut by 0 bases and J by 2 bases, with 6 bases left in between. The CDR3 consists of 13 residues. The full variable domain, completed using reference TRBV5-4 and TRBJ2-7, is ETGVTQSPTHLIKTRGQQVTLRCSSQSGHNTVSWYQQALGQGPQFIFQYYREEENGRGNFPPRFSGLQFPNYSSELNVNALELDDSALYLCASSLDNPYEQYFGPGTRLTVT.

The chain links TRBV11-2 to TRBJ2-2, with TRBD1 identical over 11 bases. Germline V CDR1 and CDR2: SGHAT, FQNNGV. The junction had 6 bases not matched to a gene; V was cut back by 0 bases and J by 12 bases. The CDR3 contains 15 residues. The CDR3 region is CASSLDSGTGGKLFF. DNA for the CDR3: TGTGCCAGCAGCTTAGATTCCGGGACAGGGGGGAAGCTGTTTTTT.

The chain joins TRBV5-1 to TRBJ1-1; possible D gene TRBD1, 5 bases. V dropped 4 bases and J dropped 4 bases, with 17 bases sitting between them. Per the germline V gene, CDR1 is SGHRS and CDR2 is YFSETQ. The CDR3 has 15 amino acids. As DNA, the CDR3 is TGCGCCAGCAGCGCAGGGAGGTTGTCGGGCACTGAAGCTTTCTTT. The encoded protein is CASSAGRLSGTEAFF. Combining the CDR3 with reference TRBV5-1 and TRBJ1-1 gives the whole variable domain KAGVTQTPRYLIKTRGQQVTLSCSPISGHRSVSWYQQTPGQGLQFLFEYFSETQRNKGNFPGRFSGRQFSNSRSEMNVSTLELGDSALYLCASSAGRLSGTEAFFGQGTRLTVV.

V usage is TRBV7-9 and J usage is TRBJ2-7; D gene unclear. Trimming took off 1 base at V and 6 bases at J, with 10 bases between the two ends. This CDR3 region has 13 residues. Per the germline V gene, CDR1 is SEHNR and CDR2 is FQNEAQ (reference sequence). The CDR3 DNA follows: TGTGCCAGCAGCTTAGACGCCGCCGGCGAGCAGTACTTC. Protein sequence: CASSLDAAGEQYF.

The gene calls are TRBV9 and TRBJ2-3; 9 bases map to TRBD1. Germline-derived CDR1 and CDR2 are SGDLS and YYNGEE. J lost 3 bases, V lost 4 bases, and 6 bases had no gene match. The CDR3 is 15 residues long. This CDR3 is CASSPGTGLTDTQYF. The CDR3 coding sequence is TGTGCCAGCAGCCCCGGGACAGGGTTGACAGATACGCAGTATTTT.

CDR3 nucleotide sequence: TGTGCCAGCAGCTTCCTCCGGGACTCAAGAGAGACCCAGTACTTC. Its translation is CASSFLRDSRETQYF. The V call is TRBV11-2, the J call TRBJ2-5, with D perhaps matching TRBD2 (6 bases). Between the trimmed V and J ends, which lost 3 bases and 4 bases, there was a span of 15 bases. This CDR3 is 15 amino acids long. Per the germline V gene, CDR1 is SGHAT and CDR2 is FQNNGV. The whole variable domain, remainder taken from reference TRBV11-2 and TRBJ2-5, is EAGVAQSPRYKIIEKRQSVAFWCNPISGHATLYWYQQILGQGPKLLIQFQNNGVVDDSQLPKDRFSAERLKGVDSTLKIQPAKLEDSAVYLCASSFLRDSRETQYFGPGTRLLVL.

The V and J genes are TRBV7-8 and TRBJ2-1, with TRBD1 as a possible D gene (6 bases). This CDR3 has 16 amino acids. Per the germline V gene, CDR1 is SGHVS and CDR2 is FQNEAQ. V shed 1 base and J shed 6 bases, with 16 bases lying between them. CDR3 in amino acids: CASSLVLGAGGNEQFF. The CDR3 DNA reads TGTGCCAGCAGCTTAGTGTTGGGGGCAGGAGGCAATGAGCAGTTCTTC.

The chain uses TRBV23-1 and TRBJ2-1; 7 bases align to TRBD2. TRBV23-1 is recorded as an ORF, its role being uncertain. The CDR3 is 16 amino acids. Trimming took 6 bases from V and 6 from J; bases not matched to a gene: 14. CDR3 protein: CASRSILGGEANEQFF. The CDR3 DNA is TGCGCCAGCAGAAGCATCTTGGGGGGGGAAGCCAATGAGCAGTTCTTC.

This clone has just one count. V is TRBV9 and J is TRBJ1-3; D is perhaps TRBD1 (5 bases). Germline CDR1 reads SGDLS; CDR2 reads YYNGEE. The ends were cut back, 0 bases at V and 0 bases at J, with 16 bases in the middle. The CDR3 covers 18 residues. The CDR3 here is CASSVVPGPGFSGNTIYF. The CDR3 bases are TGTGCCAGCAGCGTAGTTCCAGGGCCAGGGTTCTCTGGAAACACCATATATTTT.

This clone was recorded a few times. The V call is TRBV7-2, the J call TRBJ2-5; the match to TRBD2 covers 7 bases. V dropped 1 base and J dropped 4; count of bases not matched to a gene: 9. Germline V CDR1 and CDR2: SGHTA, FQGNSA. This CDR3 is 16 amino acids long. The CDR3, as DNA: TGTGCCAGCAGCTTAGGCGGAGCGGGGCGAACAGAGACCCAGTACTTC. Protein: CASSLGGAGRTETQYF.

The CDR3 sequence is CASSETGSSYNSPLHF. The CDR3 nucleotides are TGTGCCAGCAGTGAAACAGGGAGCTCCTATAATTCACCCCTCCACTTT. V gene TRBV2 combines with J gene TRBJ1-6; D might be TRBD1 (6 bases). This CDR3 has 16 amino acids. Germline V gene sequence: CDR1 SNHLY, CDR2 FYNNEI. V was clipped by 2 bases and J by 0 bases, with 8 bases between them.

The CDR3 region is CASSPLGQNYGYTF. CDR3 coding DNA: TGTGCCAGCAGTCCCCTGGGACAGAACTATGGCTACACCTTC. V gene TRBV27 combines with J gene TRBJ1-2, with 7 bases aligning to TRBD1. V shed 5 bases, J shed 2 bases, and the junction held 5 bases outside the gene matches. There are 14 residues in the CDR3. Germline V CDR1 and CDR2: MNHEY, SMNVEV (reference sequence).

The chain carries TRBV6-5 and TRBJ2-1, with D maybe TRBD2 (5 bases). Trimming shortened V by 0 bases and J by 7 bases, and 16 bases separated the two germline ends. The germline CDR1 and CDR2 sequences are MNHEY and SVGAGI. The CDR3 runs to 16 residues. The CDR3 is CASSYSRRVWDNEQFF. Written as DNA, the CDR3 is TGTGCCAGCAGTTACTCGAGGCGGGTCTGGGATAATGAGCAGTTCTTC.

This clone is a singleton in its sample. J is TRBJ2-1 and V is TRBV7-8; D is perhaps TRBD1 (6 bases). This CDR3 contains 14 residues. Germline values: CDR1 SGHVS, CDR2 FQNEAQ. Trimming stripped 1 base from V and 9 bases from J, with 13 bases between. The CDR3, as DNA: TGTGCCAGCAGCTTAGGGGGGCGGGTGGCTGAGCAGTTCTTC. Its translation is CASSLGGRVAEQFF.

This sequence joins TRBV23-1 and TRBJ1-3; D is unclear. TRBV23-1 is annotated as an ORF whose role is uncertain. CDR3 length equals 15 residues. V lost 1 base and J lost 0, with 7 bases in between. In DNA form, the CDR3 reads TGCGCCAGCAGTCAATTCCAGGTCTCTGGAAACACCATATATTTT. Its translation: CASSQFQVSGNTIYF.

This clone showed up just once. The chain couples TRBV11-3 to TRBJ2-3, with 15 positions matching TRBD2. The CDR3 is made up of 20 amino acids. V gave up 2 bases and J gave up 0 bases; unmatched junction bases: 9. In germline, CDR1 is SGHNT, CDR2 YENEEA. The CDR3 here is CASSLRMGLAGGPSTDTQYF. The CDR3 DNA reads TGTGCCAGCAGCTTAAGGATGGGACTAGCGGGGGGACCTAGCACAGATACGCAGTATTTT.